The entry below describes one T cell receptor beta chain. Antigen specificity is unknown. The germline V gene has CDR1 SGHTA and CDR2 FQGTGA. J was trimmed by 1 base and V by 5 bases; bases with no gene match: 7. The CDR3 sequence is 15 residues long. The source of the sample is a study of T cells after yellow fever vaccination. Study-level results: Some clonotypes, a small share, were shared between CD4 and CD8 compartments.

In making TCR cDNA, 5'RACE template switching added a universal primer site and UMIs to it. TCRdb passed the 5' RACE reads through MiXCR, listing each CDR3 protein once. The data show hundreds of thousands of distinct CDR3 sequences, around 13% seen once. This TCR was recovered from a man younger than 35 who received the YFV17D yellow fever vaccine. The V and J genes are TRBV7-3 and TRBJ2-7, with 8 bases identical to TRBD2. The specimen was CD4+ T cells sorted from PBMCs, collected 15 days after the yellow fever booster vaccination. CDR3 region: CASSPTGGKSYEQYF. In nucleotides, the CDR3 is TGTGCCAGCAGCCCTACGGGAGGGAAGTCCTACGAGCAGTACTTC.